The 12 T cell receptor beta chains listed next were all sequenced from one sample in a study of vaccination and CD4 T cells after COVID-19. Described treatment: approximately 9-day PBMC culture with coronavirus spike peptide pools or control peptides (ViraFEST assay). Prior to the COVID-19 pandemic (2011-2018), the unexposed donor's CD4+ T cells were collected. The Oncomine TCR Beta short-read assay sequenced DNA from cultured CD4+ T cells. Genomic DNA extraction was carried out from cultured CD4+ T cells. TCRdb called the PCR reads again in MiXCR, with one record for every CDR3 protein. The table has around 10,000 distinct CDR3 sequences, less than 45% seen once. Their antigens remain unidentified. The sample was CD4+ T cells from blood, cultured in vitro. The origin of the receptors is a human donor in good health.

This clonotype was seen only a few times. This rearrangement joins TRBV10-3 to TRBJ2-1; the D gene is possibly TRBD2 (7 bases). The germline V gene has CDR1 ENHRY and CDR2 SYGVKD. The germline V and J ends were trimmed by 8 bases and 9 bases, with 14 bases remaining between them. The CDR3 is made up of 12 amino acids. The CDR3 is CAIAPGGREQFF. CDR3 DNA: TGTGCCATCGCCCCCGGGGGGCGTGAGCAGTTCTTC.

This clonotype has more than one count but fewer than ten. A junction boundary mismatches the germline segment, possibly from a read error. The chain combines TRBV7-7 with TRBJ2-3, with TRBD2 as a possible D gene (6 bases). The length of the CDR3 is 15 residues. Germline V gives CDR1 SSHAT, CDR2 FNYEAQ (reference sequence). CDR3 DNA: TGTGCTAGCAGCTTAGGGTCGGGAGATTCGGATACGCAGTATTTT. It codes for CASSLGSGDSDTQYF.

The chain joins TRBV2 to TRBJ1-1; D perhaps matches TRBD1 (5 bases). The CDR3 covers 16 residues. CDR1 and CDR2 (germline): SNHLY, FYNNEI. With 6 bases removed from V and 2 bases from J, the gap between germline ends came to 19 bases. The CDR3 DNA sequence: TGTGCCAGCAGAGAGCAGGGTTTCGGTACCAACACTGAAGCTTTCTTT. This sequence encodes CASREQGFGTNTEAFF.

This clonotype was found once. The chain employs TRBV19 and TRBJ2-5, with 7 bases matching TRBD1. Losses at the gene ends were 3 bases for V and 4 bases for J; bases not matched to a gene: 8. Germline V gene sequence: CDR1 LNHDA, CDR2 SQIVND (reference sequence). This CDR3 has 15 amino acids. The CDR3 DNA is TGTGCCAGTAGTATTCTCGGGACAGCAATAGAGACCCAGTACTTC. Encoded protein: CASSILGTAIETQYF.

This clonotype has a handful of counts. The chain carries TRBV19 and TRBJ2-5; weak D call: TRBD2 (5 bases). The germline gives CDR1 LNHDA, CDR2 SQIVND (reference sequence). The CDR3 length is 15 residues. Trimming removed 3 bases from V and 2 bases from J, with 13 bases in between. The chain's CDR3 is CASSMWVSVQETQYF. CDR3 coding DNA: TGTGCCAGTAGTATGTGGGTTAGCGTTCAAGAGACCCAGTACTTC.

This clonotype was observed a few times. The rearrangement joins TRBV10-3 to TRBJ2-3; a weak D match, TRBD2 (7 bases). Trimming took 11 bases from V and 1 from J, leaving 13 bases between them. Per germline, CDR1 ENHRY and CDR2 SYGVKD. The CDR3 consists of 13 residues. Written as DNA, the CDR3 is TGTGCCCTAGGGGGGGACCGCACAGATACGCAGTATTTT. Residues: CALGGDRTDTQYF.

This chain joins TRBV20-1 and TRBJ2-7; 12 bases align to TRBD2. Germline assignment: CDR1 DFQATT and CDR2 SNEGSKA (reference sequence). This CDR3 contains 16 residues. V dropped 1 base and J dropped 0; count of bases not matched to a gene: 4. CDR3 protein: CSARGLAGAPSYEQYF. In DNA form, the CDR3 reads TGCAGTGCTAGAGGACTAGCGGGAGCTCCCTCCTACGAGCAGTACTTC.

This chain uses TRBV27 with TRBJ2-5; possible D gene TRBD2, 5 bases. V was trimmed by 2 bases and J by 4 bases, leaving 8 bases between them. The germline CDR1 and CDR2 sequences are MNHEY and SMNVEV (reference sequence). This CDR3 spans 13 amino acids. CDR3 region: CASSLRGLETQYF. DNA of the CDR3: TGTGCCAGCAGTTTACGCGGGTTAGAGACCCAGTACTTC.

The rearrangement links TRBV7-2 to TRBJ2-7; 7 nucleotides match TRBD2. CDR1 and CDR2 from the germline V gene are SGHTA and FQGNSA. With V trimmed by 0 bases and J by 3 bases, 2 bases remained unmatched. There are 14 residues in the CDR3. The CDR3 DNA sequence: TGTGCCAGCAGCTTAGCGGGGGGGGGCTACGAGCAGTACTTC. Its translation: CASSLAGGGYEQYF. Together with reference TRBV7-2 and TRBJ2-7, the CDR3 gives the full variable domain: GAGVSQSPSNKVTEKGKDVELRCDPISGHTALYWYRQSLGQGLEFLIYFQGNSAPDKSGLPSDRFSAERTGGSVSTLTIQRTQQEDSAVYLCASSLAGGGYEQYFGPGTRLTVT.

This clonotype was picked up a small number of times. The gene calls are TRBV20-1 and TRBJ2-1; D is unclear. Trimming stripped 5 bases from V and 2 bases from J, with 22 bases between. There are 17 residues in the CDR3. The germline gives CDR1 DFQATT, CDR2 SNEGSKA (reference sequence). The CDR3 loop reads CSAPGPLKEWPYNEQFF. CDR3 sequence (DNA): TGCAGTGCTCCAGGCCCACTCAAGGAATGGCCCTACAATGAGCAGTTCTTC.

The rearrangement uses TRBV10-3 and TRBJ2-7; maybe TRBD1 (5 bases). V lost 10 bases, J lost 3 bases, and 16 bases lay in between. Per the germline V gene, CDR1 is ENHRY and CDR2 is SYGVKD. The CDR3 is 13 residues long. This CDR3 is CATGPALDYEQYF. In DNA, the CDR3 is TGTGCCACAGGGCCAGCTCTTGACTACGAGCAGTACTTC.

This chain connects TRBV10-3 to TRBJ2-7; 11 nucleotides align to TRBD2. The CDR3 is made up of 16 amino acids. Germline V gene lookup returns CDR1 ENHRY and CDR2 SYGVKD. With 3 bases clipped from V and 0 bases from J, the junction kept 4 bases outside the gene matches. CDR3 region: CAISDPTSGSSYEQYF. In nucleotides, the CDR3 is TGTGCCATCAGTGACCCTACTAGCGGGAGCTCCTACGAGCAGTACTTC.